These 10 T cell receptor beta chains came from one sample sequenced in a study of cytomegalovirus exposure and HLA in healthy donors. The primer mix had 60 Vbeta and 13 Jbeta primers. The data were produced by immunoSEQ multiplex PCR, yet TCRdb's version contains in-frame clones alone and is incomplete. The table lists 140,000 to 150,000 clones, 72% of them singletons. The specimen was PBMCs. The receptors were gathered from a man in his forties in good health and CMV-seronegative.

The rearrangement uses TRBV30 and TRBJ2-2, with TRBD2 matching 9 bases. From germline, CDR1 is GTSNPN and CDR2 SVGIG (reference sequence). With 4 bases clipped from V and 5 bases from J, the junction kept 5 bases outside the gene matches. CDR3 length: 14 residues. In DNA form, the CDR3 reads TGTGCCTGGACTCGGCTAGCGGGAACCGGGGAGCTGTTTTTT. This sequence encodes CAWTRLAGTGELFF.

The rearrangement links TRBV12-5 to TRBJ2-1; possibly TRBD1 for D (5 bases). This CDR3 is built from 13 residues. Germline CDR1 is LGHNT and CDR2 is FRNRAP. V was shortened by 6 bases and J by 6 bases, with 12 bases between the two germline ends. CDR3 coding DNA: TGTGCTAGTGGCCGAACAGGAGCCAATGAGCAGTTCTTC. Its protein is CASGRTGANEQFF.

The CDR3 is CASSQDPPTGNSYEQYF. The CDR3 region has the DNA TGCGCCAGCAGCCAAGATCCACCGACAGGGAACTCCTACGAGCAGTACTTC. The chain employs TRBV4-1 and TRBJ2-5, with TRBD1 matching 7 bases. The J call may not be correct, given that the DNA end is closer to TRBJ2-7. The CDR3 runs to 17 residues. The V gene's germline CDR1 is MGHRA and CDR2 YSYEKL.

The chain uses TRBV2 and TRBJ2-7; unclear D gene. The CDR3 contains 13 residues. V was clipped by 3 bases and J by 3 bases, with 9 bases between them. Germline V gene lookup returns CDR1 SNHLY and CDR2 FYNNEI. The CDR3 loop is CASSDTVHYEQYF. CDR3 sequence (DNA): TGTGCCAGCAGTGATACGGTTCACTACGAGCAGTACTTC.

The chain has TRBV7-8 and TRBJ1-2, with 7 bases aligning to TRBD1. The CDR3 length is 13 residues. The V segment lost 1 base and the J segment 8 bases; nucleotides outside the gene matches: 4. CDR1 and CDR2 (germline): SGHVS, FQNEAQ. CDR3 nucleotide sequence: TGTGCCAGCAGCTTAGAGGGGGCCCGGGGCTACACCTTC. Its translation: CASSLEGARGYTF.

The genes are TRBV7-6 and TRBJ2-2; 8 bases are a match to TRBD2. Germline loops: CDR1 SGHVS, CDR2 FNYEAQ. The CDR3 has 15 amino acids. V lost 2 bases, J lost 5 bases, and 4 bases stayed unmatched. The CDR3: CASSLTGGRTGELFF. The CDR3 DNA follows: TGTGCCAGCAGCTTAACGGGGGGGCGGACCGGGGAGCTGTTTTTT.

The chain couples TRBV5-4 to TRBJ1-2, with 12 positions matching TRBD1. The CDR3 length is 18 residues. The J segment lost 8 bases and the V segment lost 0 bases, leaving 14 bases of the junction unmatched. Germline V gene sequence: CDR1 SGHNT, CDR2 YYREEE (reference sequence). The CDR3 nucleotides read TGTGCCAGCAGCTTGGTCTCTCGGGACAGGGGGCAGCCGCGGGGCTACACCTTC. As protein: CASSLVSRDRGQPRGYTF.

Only a few counts were recorded for this clone. The V gene is TRBV19, the J gene TRBJ1-5; TRBD1 aligns across 10 bases. The CDR3 extends over 16 amino acids. Trimming removed 1 base from V and 6 bases from J; junction bases left unmatched: 6. Germline CDR1 LNHDA, CDR2 SQIVND (reference sequence). In DNA, the CDR3 is TGTGCCAGTAGTATAGGGACAGGGGGTTATTTTCAGCCCCAGCATTTT. This gives the protein CASSIGTGGYFQPQHF.

The genes are TRBV4-1 and TRBJ2-7; 7 nucleotides agree with TRBD2. CDR3 length: 13 residues. Germline trimming cut 4 bases from V and 6 bases from J; bases unmatched to any gene: 6. Germline V gives CDR1 MGHRA, CDR2 YSYEKL. Here the CDR3 reads CASSRPGGGEQYF. CDR3 nucleotide sequence: TGCGCCAGCAGCCGCCCTGGGGGGGGCGAGCAGTACTTC.

The chain is built from TRBV6-5 and TRBJ1-1, with a weak D call TRBD1 (5 bases). Germline values: CDR1 MNHEY, CDR2 SVGAGI. V was clipped by 4 bases and J by 9 bases, with 9 bases between them. The CDR3 contains 11 residues. CDR3: CASSSQGKAFF. The CDR3 nucleotides read TGTGCCAGCAGTTCCCAGGGAAAAGCTTTCTTT.